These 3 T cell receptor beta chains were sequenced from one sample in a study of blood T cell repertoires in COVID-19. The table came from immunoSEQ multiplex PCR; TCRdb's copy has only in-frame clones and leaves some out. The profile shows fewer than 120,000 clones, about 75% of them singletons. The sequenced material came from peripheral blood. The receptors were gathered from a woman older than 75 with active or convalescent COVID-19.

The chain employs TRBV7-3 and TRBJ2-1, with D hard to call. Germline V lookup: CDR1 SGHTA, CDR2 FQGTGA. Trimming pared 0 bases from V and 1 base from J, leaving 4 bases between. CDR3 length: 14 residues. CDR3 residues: CASSLTASYNEQFF. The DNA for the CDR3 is TGTGCCAGCAGCTTAACGGCTTCCTACAATGAGCAGTTCTTC.

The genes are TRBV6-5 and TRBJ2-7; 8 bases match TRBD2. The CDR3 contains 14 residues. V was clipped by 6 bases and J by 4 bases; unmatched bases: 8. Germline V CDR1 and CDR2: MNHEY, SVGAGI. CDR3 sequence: CASSMGLDHYEQYF. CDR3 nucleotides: TGTGCCAGCAGCATGGGACTAGATCATTACGAGCAGTACTTC.

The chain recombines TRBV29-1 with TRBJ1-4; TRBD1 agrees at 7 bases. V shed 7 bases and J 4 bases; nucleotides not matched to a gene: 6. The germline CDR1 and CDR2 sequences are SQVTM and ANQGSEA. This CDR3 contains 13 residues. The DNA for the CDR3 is TGCAGCGCCGCGGACAGGATTAATGAAAAACTGTTTTTT. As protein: CSAADRINEKLFF.